This is a list of T cell receptor beta chains from one sample in a study of cytomegalovirus exposure and HLA in healthy donors. Only in-frame clones appear in the TCRdb table, and some are missing; sequencing was by immunoSEQ multiplex PCR. There are fewer than 150,000 clones in the sample; 55% to 75% occur only once, and just over 8% lies in the top ten. Sequenced input: PBMCs. Source of these receptors: a woman aged 40 to 50 in good health and CMV-seropositive. Each CDR3 is given with its conserved first and last residue. The order of the fields is D gene, clone size, V gene, J gene, CDR3 protein, CDR3 DNA. The D gene is left open where the match is weak. Where a row states a size, it is once, few, many or the class of an expanded clone; other rows omit it.

>TRBD1|few|TRBV5-4|TRBJ1-2
CASSFDRGDYGYTF
TGTGCCAGCAGCTTTGACAGGGGGGATTATGGCTACACCTTC
>TRBD2|.|TRBV5-1|TRBJ2-3
CASSPLAGRDTQYF
TGCGCCAGCAGCCCGCTAGCGGGGAGGGATACGCAGTATTTT
>.|.|TRBV7-2|TRBJ2-7
CASSLTGSSYKQYF
TGTGCCAGCAGCTTGACAGGCTCTTCCTACAAGCAGTACTTC
>TRBD1|.|TRBV10-3|TRBJ2-7
CAISEDRELPYEQYF
TGTGCCATCAGTGAGGACAGGGAGTTGCCCTACGAGCAGTACTTC
>.|.|TRBV9|TRBJ1-3
CASSQQSSGNTIYF
TGTGCCAGCAGCCAACAGAGCTCTGGAAACACCATATATTTT
>.|.|TRBV6-6|TRBJ1-1
CASSTGGAFF
TGTGCCAGCAGTACGGGGGGTGCTTTCTTT
>TRBD1|.|TRBV27|TRBJ1-2
CASNEPTGGANYGYTF
TGTGCCAGCAACGAGCCGACAGGGGGCGCAAACTATGGCTACACCTTC
>TRBD1|.|TRBV5-1|TRBJ1-1
CASSSDRGQTEAFF
TGCGCCAGCAGCTCGGACAGGGGGCAGACTGAAGCTTTCTTT
>.|.|TRBV19|TRBJ1-5
CASSIRQGWQPQHF
TGTGCCAGTAGTATCCGGCAGGGATGGCAGCCCCAGCATTTT
>TRBD1|.|TRBV29-1|TRBJ1-4
CSVAQGADEKLFF
TGCAGCGTCGCACAGGGGGCGGATGAAAAACTGTTTTTT
>TRBD2|.|TRBV12-5|TRBJ2-2
CASGAGLTTGELFF
TGTGCTAGTGGCGCGGGACTAACCACCGGGGAGCTGTTTTTT
>.|.|TRBV9|TRBJ2-3
CASSYSGDTQYF
TGTGCCAGCAGCTACTCTGGAGATACGCAGTATTTT
>TRBD1|.|TRBV19|TRBJ2-7
CASGDSAYEQYF
TGTGCCAGTGGGGACAGCGCCTACGAGCAGTACTTC